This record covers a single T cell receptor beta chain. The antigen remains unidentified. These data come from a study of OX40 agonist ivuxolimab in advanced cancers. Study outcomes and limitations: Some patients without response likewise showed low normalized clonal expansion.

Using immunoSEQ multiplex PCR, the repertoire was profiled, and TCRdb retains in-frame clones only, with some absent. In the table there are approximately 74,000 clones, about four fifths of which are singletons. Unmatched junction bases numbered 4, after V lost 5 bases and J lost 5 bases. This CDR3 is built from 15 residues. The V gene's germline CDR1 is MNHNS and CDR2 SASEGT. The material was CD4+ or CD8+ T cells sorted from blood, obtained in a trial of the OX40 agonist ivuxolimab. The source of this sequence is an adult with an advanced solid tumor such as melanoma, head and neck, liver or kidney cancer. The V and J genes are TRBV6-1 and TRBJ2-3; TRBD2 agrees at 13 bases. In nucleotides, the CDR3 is TGTGCCAGCAGTCTCCGGACTAGCGGGGGAGATACGCAGTATTTT. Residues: CASSLRTSGGDTQYF.